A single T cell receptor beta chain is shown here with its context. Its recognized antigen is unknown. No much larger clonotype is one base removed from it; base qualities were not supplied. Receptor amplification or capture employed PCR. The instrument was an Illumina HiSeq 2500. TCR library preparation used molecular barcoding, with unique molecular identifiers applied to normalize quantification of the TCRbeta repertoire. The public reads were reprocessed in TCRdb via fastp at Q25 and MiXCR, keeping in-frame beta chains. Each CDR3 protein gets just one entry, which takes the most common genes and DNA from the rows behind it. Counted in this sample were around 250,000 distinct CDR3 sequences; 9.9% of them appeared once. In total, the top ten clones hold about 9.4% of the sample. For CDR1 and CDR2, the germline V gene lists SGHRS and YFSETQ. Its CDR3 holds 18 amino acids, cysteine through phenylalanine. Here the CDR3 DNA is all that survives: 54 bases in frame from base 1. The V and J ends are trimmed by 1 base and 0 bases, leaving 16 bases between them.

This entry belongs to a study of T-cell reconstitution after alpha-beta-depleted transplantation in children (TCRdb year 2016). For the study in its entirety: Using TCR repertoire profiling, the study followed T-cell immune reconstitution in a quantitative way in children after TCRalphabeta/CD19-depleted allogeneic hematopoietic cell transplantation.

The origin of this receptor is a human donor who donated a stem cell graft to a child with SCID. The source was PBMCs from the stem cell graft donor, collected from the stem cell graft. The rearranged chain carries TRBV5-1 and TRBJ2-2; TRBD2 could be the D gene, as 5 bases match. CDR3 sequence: CASSLRTLRIANTGELFF. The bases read TGCGCCAGCAGCTTGCGGACTCTAAGAATCGCGAACACCGGGGAGCTGTTTTTT. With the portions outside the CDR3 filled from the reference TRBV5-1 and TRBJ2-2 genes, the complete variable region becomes KAGVTQTPRYLIKTRGQQVTLSCSPISGHRSVSWYQQTPGQGLQFLFEYFSETQRNKGNFPGRFSGRQFSNSRSEMNVSTLELGDSALYLCASSLRTLRIANTGELFFGEGSRLTVL.